One and the same sample provided the 5 T cell receptor beta chains below, sequenced in a study of blood T cell repertoires in COVID-19. The data were produced by immunoSEQ multiplex PCR, yet TCRdb's version contains in-frame clones alone and is incomplete. This sample has 130,000 to 150,000 clones, with approximately 92% found just once. The sequencing input was peripheral blood. Every receptor here comes from a woman aged 55-70 years with active COVID-19.

The rearrangement joins TRBV29-1 to TRBJ2-7; tentative D call: TRBD1 (6 bases). Per germline, CDR1 SQVTM and CDR2 ANQGSEA. Trimming took off 5 bases at V and 3 bases at J, with 17 bases between the two ends. This CDR3 is built from 14 residues. In DNA, the CDR3 is TGCAGCGTTACTCCTACAGGGAATGGCTACGAGCAGTACTTC. This gives the protein CSVTPTGNGYEQYF.

V usage is TRBV4-1 and J usage is TRBJ2-1; TRBD2 might be the D (6 bases). Germline CDR1 reads MGHRA; CDR2 reads YSYEKL. The CDR3 totals 16 residues. Trimming took 0 bases from V and 4 from J, leaving 13 bases between them. CDR3 in amino acids: CASSQEGGTGYNEQFF. The CDR3 DNA sequence: TGCGCCAGCAGCCAAGAGGGGGGTACGGGGTACAATGAGCAGTTCTTC.

The chain couples TRBV28 to TRBJ2-7, with 7 bases lining up with TRBD1. Unmatched junction bases numbered 4, after V lost 2 bases and J lost 3 bases. Germline V gene sequence: CDR1 MDHEN, CDR2 SYDVKM. The CDR3 is 14 residues long. The CDR3 spells CASSLRAGGYEQYF. CDR3 nucleotides: TGTGCCAGCAGTTTAAGGGCAGGGGGCTACGAGCAGTACTTC. The full variable domain, its missing parts supplied by reference TRBV28 and TRBJ2-7, is DVKVTQSSRYLVKRTGEKVFLECVQDMDHENMFWYRQDPGLGLRLIYFSYDVKMKEKGDIPEGYSVSREKKERFSLILESASTNQTSMYLCASSLRAGGYEQYFGPGTRLTVT.

The chain joins TRBV28 to TRBJ2-7; 10 bases are shared with TRBD2. Trimming removed 2 bases from V and 4 bases from J; junction bases left unmatched: 8. There are 16 residues in the CDR3. Germline CDR1 is MDHEN and CDR2 is SYDVKM. In DNA, the CDR3 is TGTGCCAGCAGTTTACTCCCCCTAGCGGGAGTGTACGAGCAGTACTTC. Translation: CASSLLPLAGVYEQYF.

This chain links TRBV7-9 with TRBJ2-6; D uncertain. Per germline, CDR1 SEHNR and CDR2 FQNEAQ (reference sequence). CDR3 length: 14 amino acids. V shed 1 base and J shed 1 base, with 2 bases lying between them. The CDR3, as DNA: TGTGCCAGCAGCTTAGTATCTGGGGCCAACGTCCTGACTTTC. Its protein is CASSLVSGANVLTF.